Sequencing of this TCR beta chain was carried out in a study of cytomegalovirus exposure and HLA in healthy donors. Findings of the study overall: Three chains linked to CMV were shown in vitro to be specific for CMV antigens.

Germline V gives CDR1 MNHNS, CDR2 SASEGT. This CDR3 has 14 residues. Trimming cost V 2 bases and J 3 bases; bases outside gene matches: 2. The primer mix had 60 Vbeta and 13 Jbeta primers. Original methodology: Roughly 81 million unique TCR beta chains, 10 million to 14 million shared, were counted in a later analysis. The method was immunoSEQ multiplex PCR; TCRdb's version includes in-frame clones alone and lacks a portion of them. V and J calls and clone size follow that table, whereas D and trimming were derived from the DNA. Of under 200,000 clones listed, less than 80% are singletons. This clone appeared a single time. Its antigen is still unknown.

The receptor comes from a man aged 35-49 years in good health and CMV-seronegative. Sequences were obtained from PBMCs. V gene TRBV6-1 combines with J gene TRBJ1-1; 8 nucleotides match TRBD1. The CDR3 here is CASSERTGHTEAFF. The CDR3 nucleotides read TGTGCCAGCAGTGAACGGACAGGGCACACTGAAGCTTTCTTT.